What follows is one T cell receptor beta chain and its context. Its antigen is as yet unknown. This PCR relied on a set of 60 Vbeta primers and 13 Jbeta primers. Clones were read by immunoSEQ multiplex PCR, and TCRdb kept only the in-frame ones, dropping some. The sample has tens of thousands of clones; around 84% are singletons. These data come from a study of cytomegalovirus exposure and HLA in healthy donors. Germline loops: CDR1 SGHNT, CDR2 YYREEE (reference sequence). CDR3 length: 14 residues. V lost 10 bases, J lost 5 bases, and 20 bases lay in between. Whole-study findings and limits: The study put under 200 TCR beta chains on its list as cytomegalovirus-associated. TCR beta chain V- and J-gene trimming was linked, in a later analysis, to a missense variant in DCLRE1C.

The chain recombines TRBV5-4 with TRBJ2-3, with D perhaps matching TRBD1 (8 bases). This TCR was sampled from a male donor in good health and CMV-seronegative. Sequencing was performed on PBMCs. CDR3 in amino acids: CAGITTGGEDTQYF. CDR3 DNA: TGTGCCGGCATAACTACAGGGGGGGAAGATACGCAGTATTTT. Variable domain in full (rest from reference TRBV5-4 and TRBJ2-3): ETGVTQSPTHLIKTRGQQVTLRCSSQSGHNTVSWYQQALGQGPQFIFQYYREEENGRGNFPPRFSGLQFPNYSSELNVNALELDDSALYLCAGITTGGEDTQYFGPGTRLTVL.